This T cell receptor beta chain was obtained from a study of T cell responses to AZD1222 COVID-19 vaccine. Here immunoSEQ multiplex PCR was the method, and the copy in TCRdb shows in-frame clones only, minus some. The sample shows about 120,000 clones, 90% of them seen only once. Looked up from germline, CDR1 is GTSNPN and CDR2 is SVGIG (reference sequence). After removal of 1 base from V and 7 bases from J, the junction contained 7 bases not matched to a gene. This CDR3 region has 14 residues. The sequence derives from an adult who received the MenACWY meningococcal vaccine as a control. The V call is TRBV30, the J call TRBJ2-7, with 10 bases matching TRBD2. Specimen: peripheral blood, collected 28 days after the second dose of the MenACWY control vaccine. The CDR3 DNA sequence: TGTGCCTGGAGTGAGCTAGCGGGAGTTGAGGAGCAGTACTTC. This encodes CAWSELAGVEEQYF.